Listed here are 30 T cell receptor beta chains from one sample, sequenced in a study of blood T cell repertoires in COVID-19 (TCRdb year 2020). The method behind the library was the immunoSEQ multiplex PCR assay. In its TCRdb copy, this immuneACCESS table keeps in-frame sequences only and misses some clones. Where compared with another copy, unresolved V genes explain less than half of these, and the others have no known cause. Present in this sample are roughly 51,000 clones, about 90% of which were seen just once. The ten largest clones add up to approximately 6.6% of the sample. The sample was peripheral blood. The receptors shown here come from a woman aged 55-69 years with active or convalescent COVID-19.

V gene TRBV5-1 combines with J gene TRBJ2-1; TRBD2 aligns across 7 bases. The CDR3 totals 18 residues. With 2 bases clipped from V and 0 bases from J, the junction kept 11 bases outside the gene matches. From germline, CDR1 is SGHRS and CDR2 YFSETQ. The CDR3 here is CASSFPGRGGSSYNEQFF. DNA of the CDR3: TGCGCCAGCAGCTTCCCTGGAAGGGGCGGGAGCTCCTACAATGAGCAGTTCTTC.

The chain joins TRBV18 to TRBJ2-1, with TRBD1 matching over 7 bases. The CDR3 spans 16 residues. Looked up from germline, CDR1 is KGHSH and CDR2 is LQKENI. The ends lost 1 base at V and 7 bases at J; junction bases unmatched: 10. CDR3 protein: CASSPQRQGAANEQFF. The CDR3 DNA sequence: TGTGCCAGCTCACCACAGAGACAGGGAGCCGCGAATGAGCAGTTCTTC.

V is TRBV9 and J is TRBJ2-3, with D perhaps TRBD1 (5 bases). There are 15 residues in the CDR3. Trimming left V 0 bases short and J 0 bases short, with 8 bases between. Germline loops: CDR1 SGDLS, CDR2 YYNGEE. The chain's CDR3 is CASSVAGASTDTQYF. Here the CDR3 DNA reads TGTGCCAGCAGCGTAGCTGGGGCTAGCACAGATACGCAGTATTTT.

The CDR3 region is CASSNRGLNSPLHF. CDR3 nucleotides: TGTGCCAGCAGCAACAGGGGGCTCAATTCACCCCTCCACTTT. J is TRBJ1-6 and V is TRBV21-1; the table's D call of TRBD1 was not tested on the DNA. TRBV21-1 is a known pseudogene. The CDR3 has 14 residues.

V and J are TRBV7-3 and TRBJ2-3, with TRBD2 matching over 10 bases. Germline CDR1 and CDR2: SGHTA and FQGTGA. This CDR3 has 15 residues. The V and J ends lost 3 bases and 3 bases, in that order; junction bases with no gene match: 3. CDR3 nucleotides: TGTGCCAGCAGCTTGATAGCGGGAGGAACAGATACGCAGTATTTT. Translated, it gives CASSLIAGGTDTQYF.

This clone has only a few counts. This rearrangement joins TRBV7-9 to TRBJ1-2; D remains unclear. This CDR3 is built from 16 residues. V was trimmed by 1 base and J by 4 bases, leaving 16 bases between them. CDR1 SEHNR and CDR2 FQNEAQ come from the germline V gene (reference sequence). CDR3 coding DNA: TGTGCCAGCAGCTTAGATTTTCAGGTCTTGGCCTATGGCTACACCTTC. The encoded protein is CASSLDFQVLAYGYTF. The entire variable domain, with the rest obtained from reference TRBV7-9 and TRBJ1-2, is as follows: DTGVSQNPRHKITKRGQNVTFRCDPISEHNRLYWYRQTLGQGPEFLTYFQNEAQLEKSRLLSDRFSAERPKGSFSTLEIQRTEQGDSAMYLCASSLDFQVLAYGYTFGSGTRLTVV.

The V and J genes are TRBV15 and TRBJ2-5; possibly TRBD1 for D (6 bases). Germline values: CDR1 LNHNV, CDR2 YYDKDF (reference sequence). V shed 1 base and J shed 2 bases, with 8 bases lying between them. The CDR3 contains 14 residues. CDR3 loop: CATSRGGQQETQYF. Here the CDR3 DNA reads TGTGCCACCAGCAGAGGAGGACAGCAAGAGACCCAGTACTTC.

This chain links TRBV7-2 with TRBJ2-3, with D possibly matching TRBD2 (6 bases). V dropped 6 bases and J dropped 6 bases, with 19 bases sitting between them. CDR3 length: 15 residues. In germline, CDR1 is SGHTA, CDR2 FQGNSA. In nucleotides, the CDR3 is TGTGCCAGCAGACTGACTAGAATCGGGGCCGATACGCAGTATTTT. This sequence encodes CASRLTRIGADTQYF.

The chain couples TRBV5-1 to TRBJ1-3; D is ambiguous. Trimming pared 3 bases from V and 0 bases from J, leaving 10 bases between. The CDR3 runs to 15 residues. From germline, CDR1 is SGHRS and CDR2 YFSETQ. The CDR3 loop reads CASSSDWSSGNTIYF. The CDR3, as DNA: TGCGCCAGCAGCTCCGACTGGTCCTCTGGAAACACCATATATTTT.

The chain carries TRBV9 and TRBJ2-1; 11 bases line up with TRBD2. CDR3 size: 16 residues. Trimming at V came to 3 bases and at J to 4 bases, leaving 6 bases not matched to a gene. In germline, CDR1 is SGDLS, CDR2 YYNGEE. This chain's CDR3 is CASSGATSGNYNEQFF. CDR3 DNA: TGTGCCAGCAGCGGAGCGACTAGCGGGAATTACAATGAGCAGTTCTTC.

CDR3 DNA: TGTGCCAGCAGCTTAGGACCCAAAAACAGGGTCGAAAAACTGTTTTTT. It codes for CASSLGPKNRVEKLFF. V usage is TRBV5-5 and J usage is TRBJ1-4, with TRBD1 as a possible D gene (6 bases). V gave up 2 bases and J gave up 8 bases, with 19 bases separating them. CDR3 length equals 16 residues. Germline V gene sequence: CDR1 SGHKS, CDR2 YYEKEE (reference sequence).

V usage is TRBV28 and J usage is TRBJ1-2; D is unresolved. V lost 5 bases and J 4 bases, leaving 8 bases between the germline ends. The CDR3 has 12 residues. In germline, CDR1 is MDHEN, CDR2 SYDVKM. Here the CDR3 reads CASSQAGYGYTF. DNA for the CDR3: TGTGCCAGCAGTCAAGCGGGCTATGGCTACACCTTC.

This clone was detected only once. The chain links TRBV10-2 to TRBJ2-7, with 8 positions matching TRBD2. There are 14 residues in the CDR3. In germline, CDR1 is WSHSY, CDR2 SAAADI. Losses at the gene ends were 2 bases for V and 7 bases for J; bases not matched to a gene: 7. The CDR3: CASSERGLGMEQYF. The CDR3 bases are TGCGCCAGCAGTGAGAGGGGACTAGGGATGGAGCAGTACTTC.

The rearrangement joins TRBV6-2 or TRBV6-3 to TRBJ1-6; TRBD1 aligns across 8 bases. V was pared by 5 bases and J by 7 bases, with 7 bases of the junction left unmatched. Germline lookup yields CDR1 MNHEY and CDR2 SVGEGT. The CDR3 consists of 15 residues. Here the CDR3 DNA reads TGTGCCAGCAGTGGCCAGGGGGCGCGAAATTCACCCCTCCACTTT. Translation: CASSGQGARNSPLHF.

V usage is TRBV6-1 and J usage is TRBJ1-6; TRBD1 matches 9 bases. CDR1 and CDR2 from the germline V gene are MNHNS and SASEGT. V was clipped by 2 bases and J by 7 bases; unmatched bases: 9. The CDR3 runs to 17 residues. The CDR3 nucleotides are TGTGCCAGCAGTGAATTTGAAACCGACAGGGGGAATTCACCCCTCCACTTT. It codes for CASSEFETDRGNSPLHF.

This sequence joins TRBV14 and TRBJ2-7; 7 bases align to TRBD1. J was trimmed by 2 bases and V by 1 base; bases with no gene match: 5. This CDR3 is built from 15 residues. Germline values: CDR1 SGHDN, CDR2 FVKESK. CDR3 in DNA: TGTGCCAGCAGCCAAGGGACAGGAGACACCTACGAGCAGTACTTC. Translating it yields CASSQGTGDTYEQYF.

This clone is a singleton in its sample. The J gene is TRBJ2-5, the V gene TRBV7-7; TRBD1 is a possible D gene (6 bases). From germline, CDR1 is SSHAT and CDR2 FNYEAQ (reference sequence). V dropped 5 bases and J dropped 5 bases, with 12 bases sitting between them. This CDR3 spans 13 amino acids. In DNA, the CDR3 is TGTGCCAGCAGCAAACTCCAGGGGGAGACCCAGTACTTC. It specifies CASSKLQGETQYF.

The chain employs TRBV7-2 and TRBJ2-1; 7 bases fit TRBD2. With 1 base clipped from V and 5 bases from J, the junction kept 11 bases outside the gene matches. CDR1 and CDR2 (germline): SGHTA, FQGNSA. The CDR3 runs 17 residues. The CDR3: CASSLEPPSGINNEQFF. For the CDR3, the DNA is TGTGCCAGCAGCTTAGAGCCCCCTAGCGGCATCAACAATGAGCAGTTCTTC.

This chain uses TRBV3-1 (or the pseudogene TRBV3-2) with TRBJ1-2; tentative D call: TRBD1 (6 bases). Germline V gene sequence: CDR1 LGHDT, CDR2 YNNKEL (reference sequence). V was cut by 4 bases and J by 5 bases, with 17 bases left in between. The CDR3 contains 15 residues. Here the CDR3 reads CASSPLDRNTYGYTF. The CDR3 bases are TGTGCCAGCAGCCCCCTCGACAGGAACACGTATGGCTACACCTTC.

This clone appeared once. The CDR3 protein is CASSLGGSRAYEQYF. For the CDR3, the DNA is TGTGCCAGCAGCTTAGGCGGGAGTAGGGCCTACGAGCAGTACTTC. The chain couples TRBV7-2 to TRBJ2-7; 7 bases agree with TRBD2. The CDR3 length is 15 residues. V trimming: 1 base; J trimming: 2 bases; junction bases outside the gene matches: 5. The V gene's germline CDR1 is SGHTA and CDR2 FQGNSA.

This chain connects TRBV28 to TRBJ2-5, with 7 positions matching TRBD1. With 11 bases clipped from V and 1 base from J, the junction kept 13 bases outside the gene matches. This CDR3 contains 15 residues. Per the germline V gene, CDR1 is MDHEN and CDR2 is SYDVKM. The CDR3 DNA follows: TGTGCCTCAACTTCCCTGGGACAGACCCAAGAGACCCAGTACTTC. Encoded protein: CASTSLGQTQETQYF.

The chain is built from TRBV3-1 (or the pseudogene TRBV3-2) and TRBJ2-1; 8 bases map to TRBD2. This CDR3 has 15 residues. The germline CDR1 and CDR2 sequences are LGHDT and YNNKEL (reference sequence). V lost 1 base to trimming and J lost 8 bases; unmatched junction nucleotides: 7. The DNA of the CDR3 is TGTGCCAGCAGCCAAGGGGTTAGCGGGATTGATGAGCAGTTCTTC. Protein sequence: CASSQGVSGIDEQFF.

The CDR3 DNA follows: TGTGCCAGCAGCCGCCCGGACACCACAGATACGCAGTATTTT. Translation gives CASSRPDTTDTQYF. The chain combines TRBV7-9 with TRBJ2-3; weak D call: TRBD1 (5 bases). The CDR3 has 14 amino acids. Germline V gene sequence: CDR1 SEHNR, CDR2 FQNEAQ (reference sequence). V was trimmed by 5 bases and J by 2 bases, leaving 11 bases between them.

This chain joins TRBV6-5 and TRBJ1-1; tentatively, D is TRBD1 (6 bases). This CDR3 region has 15 residues. V lost 0 bases and J lost 1, with 9 bases in between. Germline CDR1 and CDR2: MNHEY and SVGAGI. CDR3 coding DNA: TGTGCCAGCAGTTACTCGCAGACAGGGAACACTGAAGCTTTCTTT. Translation: CASSYSQTGNTEAFF.

The chain uses TRBV7-2 and TRBJ2-1, with D perhaps matching TRBD2 (5 bases). CDR1 and CDR2 from the germline V gene are SGHTA and FQGNSA. The CDR3 is 14 residues long. Trimming left V 3 bases short and J 7 bases short, with 13 bases between. In DNA, the CDR3 is TGTGCCAGCAGCTTGTACCGGGGTAGTAATGAGCAGTTCTTC. Residues: CASSLYRGSNEQFF. The entire variable domain, with the rest obtained from reference TRBV7-2 and TRBJ2-1, is as follows: GAGVSQSPSNKVTEKGKDVELRCDPISGHTALYWYRQSLGQGLEFLIYFQGNSAPDKSGLPSDRFSAERTGGSVSTLTIQRTQQEDSAVYLCASSLYRGSNEQFFGPGTRLTVL.

V usage is TRBV29-1 and J usage is TRBJ1-1, with D possibly TRBD1 on 6 matching bases. V dropped 5 bases and J dropped 1 base, with 11 bases sitting between them. Germline V gene lookup returns CDR1 SQVTM and CDR2 ANQGSEA. This CDR3 has 13 amino acids. The CDR3 spells CSVWRRGNTEAFF. The CDR3 region has the DNA TGCAGCGTTTGGCGCAGGGGGAACACTGAAGCTTTCTTT.

This clone was observed a few times. The V and J genes are TRBV11-1 and TRBJ1-5; no firm D call. Germline V CDR1 and CDR2: SGHAT, FQDESV (reference sequence). The CDR3 is 13 amino acids. V was shortened by 3 bases and J by 1 base, with 4 bases between the two germline ends. CDR3 DNA: TGTGCCAGCAGCTTGTCGAGCAATCAGCCCCAGCATTTT. Its protein is CASSLSSNQPQHF.

V usage is TRBV24-1 and J usage is TRBJ1-2, with D perhaps TRBD1 (6 bases). V was trimmed by 4 bases and J by 8 bases, leaving 13 bases between them. The germline CDR1 and CDR2 sequences are KGHDR and SFDVKD. This CDR3 spans 13 amino acids. The CDR3 bases are TGTGCCACCAGTGACCCTGGGGGGGGCGGCTACACCTTC. Translating it yields CATSDPGGGGYTF.

V is TRBV7-9 and J is TRBJ2-6; D perhaps matches TRBD2 (5 bases). The CDR3 extends over 14 amino acids. CDR1 and CDR2 from the germline V gene are SEHNR and FQNEAQ (reference sequence). V lost 5 bases, J lost 2 bases, and 7 bases lay in between. CDR3 nucleotide sequence: TGTGCCAGCAGCCCTAGCCCTGGGGCCAACGTCCTGACTTTC. Translated: CASSPSPGANVLTF.

The J gene is TRBJ2-2, the V gene TRBV6-6; D possibly corresponds to TRBD1 (5 bases). The germline gives CDR1 MNHNY, CDR2 SVGAGI (reference sequence). The CDR3 contains 15 residues. V was cut by 6 bases and J by 2 bases, with 13 bases left in between. The CDR3 nucleotides read TGTGCCAGCAGGAAGGGGAAGGGAAACACCGGGGAGCTGTTTTTT. It encodes CASRKGKGNTGELFF.